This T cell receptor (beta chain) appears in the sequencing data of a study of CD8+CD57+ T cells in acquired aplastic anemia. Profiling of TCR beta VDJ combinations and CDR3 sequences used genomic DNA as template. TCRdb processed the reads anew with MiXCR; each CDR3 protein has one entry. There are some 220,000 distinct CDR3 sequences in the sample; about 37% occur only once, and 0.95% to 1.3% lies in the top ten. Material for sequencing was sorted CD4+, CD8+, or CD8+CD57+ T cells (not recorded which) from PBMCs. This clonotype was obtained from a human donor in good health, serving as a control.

CDR3 sequence: CATSARNEQFF. Here the CDR3 DNA reads TGTGCCACCAGTGCGAGAAATGAGCAGTTCTTC. The chain links TRBV24-1 to TRBJ2-1, with unresolved D. The germline V and J ends were trimmed by 5 bases and 7 bases, with 5 bases remaining between them. This CDR3 region has 11 residues. The germline V gene has CDR1 KGHDR and CDR2 SFDVKD.